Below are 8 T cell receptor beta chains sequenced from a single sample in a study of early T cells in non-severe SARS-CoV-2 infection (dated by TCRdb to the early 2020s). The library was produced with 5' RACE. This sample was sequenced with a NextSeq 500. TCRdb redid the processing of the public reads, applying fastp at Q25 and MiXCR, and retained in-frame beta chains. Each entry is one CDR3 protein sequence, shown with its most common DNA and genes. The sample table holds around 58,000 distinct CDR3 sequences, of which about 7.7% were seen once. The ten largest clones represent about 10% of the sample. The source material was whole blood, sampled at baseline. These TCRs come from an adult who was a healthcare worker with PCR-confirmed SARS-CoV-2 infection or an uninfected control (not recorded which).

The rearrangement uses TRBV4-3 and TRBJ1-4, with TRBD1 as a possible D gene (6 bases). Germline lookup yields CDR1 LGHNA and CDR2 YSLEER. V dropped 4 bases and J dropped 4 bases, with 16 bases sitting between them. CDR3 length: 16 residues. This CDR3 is CASSRALGGFNEKLFF. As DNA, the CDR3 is TGCGCCAGCAGCCGAGCTTTGGGGGGCTTTAATGAAAAACTGTTTTTT.

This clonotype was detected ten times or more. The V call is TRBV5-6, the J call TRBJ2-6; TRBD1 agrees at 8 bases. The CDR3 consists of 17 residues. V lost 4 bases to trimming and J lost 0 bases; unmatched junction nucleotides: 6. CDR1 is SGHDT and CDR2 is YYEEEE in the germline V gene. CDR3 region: CASSPGQGYSGANVLTF. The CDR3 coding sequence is TGTGCCAGCAGCCCCGGACAGGGTTACTCTGGGGCCAACGTCCTGACTTTC.

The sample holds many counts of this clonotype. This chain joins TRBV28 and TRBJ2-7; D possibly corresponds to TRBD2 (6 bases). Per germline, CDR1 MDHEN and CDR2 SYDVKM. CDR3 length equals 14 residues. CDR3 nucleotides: TGTGCTGTGACCGGGACTTCAAGCTCCTACGAGCAGTACTTC. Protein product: CAVTGTSSSYEQYF.

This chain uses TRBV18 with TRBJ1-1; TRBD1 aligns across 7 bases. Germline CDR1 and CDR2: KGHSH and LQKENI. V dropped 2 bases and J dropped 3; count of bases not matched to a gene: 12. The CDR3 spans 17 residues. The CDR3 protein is CASSPSVRGARDTEAFF. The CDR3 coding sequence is TGTGCCAGCTCACCATCGGTCAGGGGGGCCAGGGACACTGAAGCTTTCTTT.

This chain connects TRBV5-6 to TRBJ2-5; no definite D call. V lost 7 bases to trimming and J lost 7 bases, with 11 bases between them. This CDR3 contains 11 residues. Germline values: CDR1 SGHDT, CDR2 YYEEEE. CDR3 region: CASHDYGTQYF. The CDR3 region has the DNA TGTGCCAGCCATGATTACGGGACCCAGTACTTC.

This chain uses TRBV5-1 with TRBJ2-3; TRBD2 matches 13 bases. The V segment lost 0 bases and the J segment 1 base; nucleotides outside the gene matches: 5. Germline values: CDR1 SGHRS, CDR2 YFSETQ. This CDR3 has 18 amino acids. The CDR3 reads CASSLEGTSGTGTDTQYF. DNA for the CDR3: TGCGCCAGCAGCTTGGAGGGGACTAGCGGGACTGGCACAGATACGCAGTATTTT. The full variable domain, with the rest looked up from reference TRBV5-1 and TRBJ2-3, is KAGVTQTPRYLIKTRGQQVTLSCSPISGHRSVSWYQQTPGQGLQFLFEYFSETQRNKGNFPGRFSGRQFSNSRSEMNVSTLELGDSALYLCASSLEGTSGTGTDTQYFGPGTRLTVL.

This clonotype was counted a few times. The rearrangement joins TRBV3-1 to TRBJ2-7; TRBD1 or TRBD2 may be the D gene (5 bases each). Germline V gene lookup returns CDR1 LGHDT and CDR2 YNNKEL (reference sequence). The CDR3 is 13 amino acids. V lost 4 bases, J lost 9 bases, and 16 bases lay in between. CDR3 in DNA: TGTGCCAGCAGCCCGGGACGGGCGCTCTCGCAGTACTTC. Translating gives CASSPGRALSQYF.

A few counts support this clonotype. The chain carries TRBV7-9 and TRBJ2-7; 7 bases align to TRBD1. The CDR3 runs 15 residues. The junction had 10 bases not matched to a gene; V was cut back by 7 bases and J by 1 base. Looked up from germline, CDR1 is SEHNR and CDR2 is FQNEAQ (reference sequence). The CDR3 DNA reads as TGTGCCAGCAACCCCGTGACAGGGATATCCTACGAGCAGTACTTC. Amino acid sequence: CASNPVTGISYEQYF.